This TCR beta chain is from a study of T cells in Graves' hyperthyroidism and ophthalmopathy. Calling Graves' hyperthyroidism stable meant ophthalmopathy did not progress within 18 months. The diagnostic basis comprised clinical symptoms, serum thyroxine and TRAb, thyroid ultrasound and orbital computed tomography. What was amplified from RNA transcripts were TCR beta CDR3 regions. TCR CDR3 regions were first amplified by RT-PCR with HTBI primers. TCRdb redid the calling of the multiplex PCR reads with MiXCR, one entry per CDR3 protein. Of a few hundred thousand distinct CDR3 sequences in the sample, about 15% were seen once. The CDR3 totals 15 residues. Trimming pared 4 bases from V and 0 bases from J, leaving 10 bases between. From germline, CDR1 is SEHNR and CDR2 FQNEAQ (reference sequence). This clonotype was seen repeatedly, ten times or more.

The sequencing input was blood. The gene calls are TRBV7-9 and TRBJ2-1; a weak D match, TRBD1 (6 bases). This clonotype was sampled from a woman in her 30s with Graves' hyperthyroidism. CDR3 protein: CASSSGTSSYNEQFF. CDR3 coding DNA: TGTGCCAGCAGCTCCGGGACAAGCTCCTACAATGAGCAGTTCTTC.